This T cell receptor beta chain was profiled in a study of cytotoxic CD8 clonotypes in ibrutinib-treated CLL. Study background: Researchers reported 11 relapsed/refractory and about 14 treatment-naive patients, roughly 18 of them IGHV unmutated. General observations from the study: Sustained-remission and progressing patients had unequal sampling times. On treatment, the uncommon public clonotypes contracted or remained stable.

About this clone itself: Its matching antigen is unknown.

Investigators sought sequencing depths of between 1 in 200,000 and 1 in 1 million T cells. Assay used: immunoSEQ multiplex PCR; TCRdb lists only in-frame clones, some missing. Of 25,000 to 30,000 clones in the sample, roughly 76% were seen once. V shed 4 bases and J shed 4 bases, with 10 bases lying between them. CDR3 length: 12 amino acids. Per germline, CDR1 SQVTM and CDR2 ANQGSEA. The sample here was PBMCs, taken after 36 months of ibrutinib treatment. This receptor was taken from a human donor with chronic lymphocytic leukemia. The chain combines TRBV29-1 with TRBJ1-2; no clear D gene. Here the CDR3 reads CSVVNTVYGYTF. DNA of the CDR3: TGCAGCGTTGTGAACACGGTCTATGGCTACACCTTC. Drawing the rest from reference TRBV29-1 and TRBJ1-2, the complete variable domain is SAVISQKPSRDICQRGTSLTIQCQVDSQVTMMFWYRQQPGQSLTLIATANQGSEATYESGFVIDKFPISRPNLTFSTLTVSNMSPEDSSIYLCSVVNTVYGYTFGSGTRLTVV.